A single T cell receptor (beta chain) is shown here with its context. What it recognizes is unknown. Researchers ran the PCR with 60 Vbeta and 13 Jbeta primers. Source study methods: In a later analysis, some 10 million of approximately 80 million unique beta chains occurred in at least two donors. Measured with immunoSEQ multiplex PCR; TCRdb has only the in-frame clones, and not every one. V, J and clone size were drawn from that table, and D and trimming were deduced from the DNA. The sample shows approximately 95,000 clones, around 80% of them seen only once. V lost 1 base, J lost 5 bases, and 11 bases lay in between. There are 15 residues in the CDR3. Germline CDR1 is SGHNT and CDR2 is YENEEA. The sample belongs to a study of cytomegalovirus exposure and HLA in healthy donors. The overall study: Samples from HLA-typed donors yielded about 85 million unique TCRs in an early data release. Points from the study as a whole: Rare TCR sequences predominated, though certain public TCRs were found in many donors. There were reportedly fewer N-insertions in an Asian-associated ancestry cluster than the roughly 670-donor mean, in a later analysis.

The specimen sequenced was PBMCs. The sequence was collected from a man aged 18 to 29 in good health and CMV-seropositive. The V call is TRBV11-3, the J call TRBJ2-2, with D perhaps TRBD1 (5 bases). Here the CDR3 reads CASSLGFQGTGELFF. Written as DNA, the CDR3 is TGTGCCAGCAGCTTAGGGTTCCAGGGAACCGGGGAGCTGTTTTTT.